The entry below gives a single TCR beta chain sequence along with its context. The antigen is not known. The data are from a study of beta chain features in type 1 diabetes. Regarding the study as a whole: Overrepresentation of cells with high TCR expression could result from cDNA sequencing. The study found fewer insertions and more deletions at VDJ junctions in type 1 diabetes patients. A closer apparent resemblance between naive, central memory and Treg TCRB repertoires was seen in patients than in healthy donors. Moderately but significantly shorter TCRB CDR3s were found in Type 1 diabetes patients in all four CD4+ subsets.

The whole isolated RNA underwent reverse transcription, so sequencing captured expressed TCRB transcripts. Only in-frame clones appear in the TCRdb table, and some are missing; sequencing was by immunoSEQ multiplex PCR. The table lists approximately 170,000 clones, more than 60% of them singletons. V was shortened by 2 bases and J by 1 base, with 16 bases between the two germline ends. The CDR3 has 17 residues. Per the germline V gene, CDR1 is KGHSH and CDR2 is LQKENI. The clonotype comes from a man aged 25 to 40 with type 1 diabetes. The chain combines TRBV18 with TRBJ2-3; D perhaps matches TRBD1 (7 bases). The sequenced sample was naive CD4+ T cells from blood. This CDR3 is CASSPSGDSTGTDTQYF. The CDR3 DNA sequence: TGTGCCAGCTCACCATCGGGGGACAGTACGGGCACAGATACGCAGTATTTT.